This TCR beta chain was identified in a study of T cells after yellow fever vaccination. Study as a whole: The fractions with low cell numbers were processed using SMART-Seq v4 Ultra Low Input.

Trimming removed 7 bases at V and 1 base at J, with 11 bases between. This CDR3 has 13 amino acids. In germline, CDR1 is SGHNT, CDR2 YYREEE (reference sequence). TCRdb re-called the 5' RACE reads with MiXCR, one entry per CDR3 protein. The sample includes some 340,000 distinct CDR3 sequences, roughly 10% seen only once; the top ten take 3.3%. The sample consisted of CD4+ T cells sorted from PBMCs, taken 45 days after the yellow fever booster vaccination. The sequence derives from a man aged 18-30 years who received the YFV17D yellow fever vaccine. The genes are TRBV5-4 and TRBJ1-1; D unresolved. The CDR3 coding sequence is TGTGCCAGCGGCAGGACCGGGAACACTGAAGCTTTCTTT. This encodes CASGRTGNTEAFF.